A single sample is the source of the 32 T cell receptor beta chains below, sequenced in a study of early stage breast cancer tumors. Data came from immunoSEQ multiplex PCR; TCRdb stores just in-frame clones and leaves some out. The sample shows around 48,000 clones, around 90% of them seen only once. Material: blood. These receptors were collected from an older person with breast cancer.

The chain uses TRBV5-8 and TRBJ2-7, with D perhaps TRBD1 (7 bases). The CDR3 totals 16 residues. V lost 7 bases to trimming and J lost 2 bases, with 22 bases between them. Germline values: CDR1 SGHTS, CDR2 YDEGEE. CDR3 DNA: TGTGCCAGCGGGGACTTTTCCGGGACAGCGACCTACGAGCAGTACTTC. Its translation is CASGDFSGTATYEQYF.

The gene calls are TRBV5-6 and TRBJ2-1; 10 bases agree with TRBD2. V gave up 0 bases and J gave up 8 bases; unmatched junction bases: 11. Germline V gives CDR1 SGHDT, CDR2 YYEEEE. The CDR3 has 17 residues. CDR3 residues: CASSLVSLAGVYDEQFF. The CDR3 bases are TGTGCCAGCAGCTTGGTATCGCTAGCGGGGGTTTATGATGAGCAGTTCTTC.

The V gene is TRBV4-3, the J gene TRBJ2-1, with D unclear. Trimming pared 9 bases from V and 1 base from J, leaving 16 bases between. Germline CDR1 reads LGHNA; CDR2 reads YSLEER. The CDR3 is 15 residues long. This chain's CDR3 is CASTREATSYNEQFF. Written as DNA, the CDR3 is TGCGCCAGTACACGAGAGGCAACGTCCTACAATGAGCAGTTCTTC.

V gene TRBV19 combines with J gene TRBJ1-2; 7 nucleotides align to TRBD1. This CDR3 has 15 residues. Germline V gives CDR1 LNHDA, CDR2 SQIVND (reference sequence). Trimming at V came to 4 bases and at J to 5 bases, leaving 10 bases not matched to a gene. The CDR3 region is CASSRGTGQSYGYTF. The CDR3 DNA reads TGTGCCAGTAGTAGGGGGACGGGACAGTCATATGGCTACACCTTC.

This clone was seen just once. The rearrangement uses TRBV11-3 and TRBJ2-7, with D possibly TRBD2 on 5 matching bases. Per the germline V gene, CDR1 is SGHNT and CDR2 is YENEEA. V was cut by 5 bases and J by 6 bases, with 17 bases left in between. The CDR3 extends over 14 amino acids. CDR3 region: CASSPTRSSIEQYF. CDR3 coding DNA: TGTGCCAGCAGCCCAACTAGGTCGAGTATCGAGCAGTACTTC.

V gene TRBV7-6 combines with J gene TRBJ2-2; D not resolved. Trimming removed 5 bases from V and 6 bases from J, with 4 bases in between. Germline CDR1 SGHVS, CDR2 FNYEAQ. The CDR3 consists of 11 residues. CDR3 in DNA: TGTGCCAGCAGCCCCTCCGGGGAGCTGTTTTTT. This codes for CASSPSGELFF.

The chain joins TRBV5-1 to TRBJ2-3; tentative D call: TRBD2 (6 bases). CDR1 is SGHRS and CDR2 is YFSETQ in the germline V gene. The CDR3 loop spans 16 amino acids. V lost 0 bases to trimming and J lost 1 base, with 12 bases between them. Here the CDR3 DNA reads TGCGCCAGCAGCTTGGGTAATAGCGGACGCACAGATACGCAGTATTTT. Residues: CASSLGNSGRTDTQYF.

The CDR3 loop is CASRRTPVGGLGYTF. CDR3 DNA: TGTGCCAGCAGACGAACTCCCGTCGGGGGGCTCGGCTACACCTTC. This chain links TRBV11-2 with TRBJ1-2; possible D gene TRBD1, 6 bases. Deletions cut 6 bases from V and 8 bases from J, with 22 bases between. Germline-derived CDR1 and CDR2 are SGHAT and FQNNGV. The CDR3 is 15 residues long.

The chain is built from TRBV28 and TRBJ1-6, with TRBD1 as a possible D gene (6 bases). The germline V and J ends were trimmed by 3 bases and 7 bases, with 10 bases remaining between them. CDR1 and CDR2 from the germline V gene are MDHEN and SYDVKM. The CDR3 runs to 14 residues. In DNA form, the CDR3 reads TGTGCCAGCAGTTTTCTCCAGGGGAATTCACCCCTCCACTTT. Translation gives CASSFLQGNSPLHF.

The rearrangement joins TRBV10-3 to TRBJ1-1, with D possibly being TRBD1 (5 bases). This CDR3 has 13 residues. The V gene's germline CDR1 is ENHRY and CDR2 SYGVKD. Trimming stripped 8 bases from V and 1 base from J, with 11 bases between. The CDR3 reads CAIRGVGNTEAFF. CDR3 coding DNA: TGTGCCATCCGGGGGGTGGGGAACACTGAAGCTTTCTTT.

This clone has just one count. J is TRBJ2-6 and V is TRBV7-9; D is ambiguous. The CDR3 sequence is 15 residues long. CDR1 and CDR2 (germline): SEHNR, FQNEAQ (reference sequence). V was clipped by 1 base and J by 3 bases, with 7 bases between them. The CDR3 sequence is CASSLGAIGANVLTF. The CDR3 region has the DNA TGTGCCAGCAGCTTAGGTGCGATTGGGGCCAACGTCCTGACTTTC.

This clone was counted a single time. The chain joins TRBV14 to TRBJ2-1; TRBD2 agrees at 13 bases. V lost 4 bases, J lost 7 bases, and 1 base stayed unmatched. The CDR3 spans 14 residues. Germline V lookup: CDR1 SGHDN, CDR2 FVKESK. DNA for the CDR3: TGTGCCAGCAGCCCACTAGCGGGGGGGAATGAGCAGTTCTTC. This codes for CASSPLAGGNEQFF.

The V and J genes are TRBV7-8 and TRBJ1-2; possibly TRBD1 for D (5 bases). In germline, CDR1 is SGHVS, CDR2 FQNEAQ. The CDR3 is made up of 14 amino acids. V gave up 1 base and J gave up 6 bases, with 12 bases separating them. For the CDR3, the DNA is TGTGCCAGCAGCTTAGACAGGCTGGCAGATGGCTACACCTTC. It translates to CASSLDRLADGYTF.

This CDR3 is CASSYSSGGEGNTIYF. DNA for the CDR3: TGTGCCAGCAGTTACAGTTCAGGGGGCGAGGGAAACACCATATATTTT. The chain carries TRBV6-5 and TRBJ1-3; 8 bases are shared with TRBD1. This CDR3 is built from 16 residues. V lost 2 bases to trimming and J lost 4 bases; unmatched junction nucleotides: 7. CDR1 and CDR2 from the germline V gene are MNHEY and SVGAGI.

The chain couples TRBV4-3 to TRBJ2-1; tentatively, D is TRBD2 (5 bases). The CDR3 has 15 residues. Trimming stripped 0 bases from V and 2 bases from J, with 8 bases between. Germline V gives CDR1 LGHNA, CDR2 YSLEER. CDR3 in amino acids: CASSQDSAAYNEQFF. The CDR3 nucleotides are TGCGCCAGCAGCCAAGATAGCGCAGCCTACAATGAGCAGTTCTTC.

The rearrangement uses TRBV21-1 and TRBJ1-1; the table's D call, TRBD1, has no DNA check behind it. TRBV21-1 is listed as a pseudogene. This CDR3 comprises 11 residues. CDR3 in DNA: TGTGCCAGCAGCAAAGGGAAGGGGGCTTTCTTT. Protein: CASSKGKGAFF.

Here the CDR3 reads CAISLQGGNQPQHF. The CDR3 DNA follows: TGTGCCATCAGCCTACAGGGGGGTAATCAGCCCCAGCATTTT. The rearrangement uses TRBV10-3 and TRBJ1-5; the match to TRBD1 covers 8 bases. The CDR3 consists of 14 residues. Germline V lookup: CDR1 ENHRY, CDR2 SYGVKD. V lost 6 bases to trimming and J lost 4 bases; unmatched junction nucleotides: 5.

The chain links TRBV7-2 to TRBJ1-1; TRBD1 is a possible D gene (5 bases). Germline V gene data show CDR1 as SGHTA and CDR2 as FQGNSA. V lost 0 bases and J lost 7, with 9 bases in between. The CDR3 consists of 13 residues. The CDR3: CASSLAPDSEAFF. In nucleotides, the CDR3 is TGTGCCAGCAGCTTAGCGCCTGACAGTGAAGCTTTCTTT.

CDR3 amino acids: CASSVLGGQETQYF. DNA for the CDR3: TGTGCCAGCAGCGTACTCGGGGGCCAAGAGACCCAGTACTTC. The chain recombines TRBV9 with TRBJ2-5; TRBD2 is a possible D gene (6 bases). Germline-derived CDR1 and CDR2 are SGDLS and YYNGEE. The CDR3 loop spans 14 amino acids. Trimming removed 1 base at V and 1 base at J, with 8 bases between.

A single count supports this clone. CDR3 sequence: CASSPAAVYEQYF. The CDR3 DNA reads TGTGCCAGCAGCCCCGCGGCCGTCTACGAGCAGTACTTC. The chain employs TRBV5-6 and TRBJ2-7; D call uncertain. Germline assignment: CDR1 SGHDT and CDR2 YYEEEE. CDR3 size: 13 residues. Trimming shortened V by 4 bases and J by 3 bases, and 11 bases separated the two germline ends.

The CDR3 loop reads CASSQGTGGYEQYF. CDR3 bases: TGTGCCAGCAGCCAAGGGACAGGGGGCTACGAGCAGTACTTC. The chain links TRBV14 to TRBJ2-7, with 10 bases identical to TRBD1. The CDR3 totals 14 residues. The V gene end was trimmed by 1 base and the J gene end by 3 bases; junction bases not matched to a gene: 0. From germline, CDR1 is SGHDN and CDR2 FVKESK. Together with reference TRBV14 and TRBJ2-7, the CDR3 gives the full variable domain: EAGVTQFPSHSVIEKGQTVTLRCDPISGHDNLYWYRRVMGKEIKFLLHFVKESKQDESGMPNNRFLAERTGGTYSTLKVQPAELEDSGVYFCASSQGTGGYEQYFGPGTRLTVT.

The genes are TRBV11-3 and TRBJ2-3; 8 nucleotides align to TRBD2. V lost 1 base, J lost 4 bases, and 4 bases stayed unmatched. Germline lookup yields CDR1 SGHNT and CDR2 YENEEA. The CDR3 consists of 15 residues. DNA of the CDR3: TGTGCCAGCAGCTTAGGGACTAGCAGGGCAGATACGCAGTATTTT. It is translated as CASSLGTSRADTQYF.

This chain connects TRBV7-8 to TRBJ1-4, with 8 bases identical to TRBD1. The CDR3 spans 15 residues. Germline V CDR1 and CDR2: SGHVS, FQNEAQ. Trimming cost V 5 bases and J 3 bases; bases outside gene matches: 5. CDR3 sequence (DNA): TGTGCCAGCAGCACGGACAGGGTAGCTAATGAAAAACTGTTTTTT. Its translation is CASSTDRVANEKLFF.

The chain couples TRBV19 to TRBJ1-1; 9 positions agree with TRBD1. The CDR3 sequence is 15 residues long. V lost 3 bases, J lost 4 bases, and 6 bases stayed unmatched. CDR1 LNHDA and CDR2 SQIVND come from the germline V gene (reference sequence). The CDR3 bases are TGTGCCAGTAGTATCCCGGGGACAGGGCGCACTGAAGCTTTCTTT. Residues: CASSIPGTGRTEAFF. Based on the CDR3 plus reference TRBV19 and TRBJ1-1, the full variable domain is DGGITQSPKYLFRKEGQNVTLSCEQNLNHDAMYWYRQDPGQGLRLIYYSQIVNDFQKGDIAEGYSVSREKKESFPLTVTSAQKNPTAFYLCASSIPGTGRTEAFFGQGTRLTVV.

This chain links TRBV12-5 with TRBJ2-3, with a weak D call TRBD1 (5 bases). Germline loops: CDR1 LGHNT, CDR2 FRNRAP. This CDR3 region has 16 residues. V was pared by 5 bases and J by 0 bases, with 15 bases between. The CDR3 DNA reads as TGTGCTAGTGGTCTCCCGACAGCGACTAGCACAGATACGCAGTATTTT. Its translation: CASGLPTATSTDTQYF.

V usage is TRBV6-6 and J usage is TRBJ2-5; D perhaps matches TRBD2 (6 bases). Germline V CDR1 and CDR2: MNHNY, SVGAGI (reference sequence). The CDR3 extends over 16 amino acids. V lost 2 bases and J lost 4, with 17 bases in between. In nucleotides, the CDR3 is TGTGCCAGCAGTTACCCACGTGGAGGGATAGGAGAGACCCAGTACTTC. Protein sequence: CASSYPRGGIGETQYF.

This clone showed up just a few times. The chain recombines TRBV5-4 with TRBJ2-3; TRBD1 is a possible D gene (6 bases). Germline V lookup: CDR1 SGHNT, CDR2 YYREEE (reference sequence). Trimming cost V 2 bases and J 0 bases, with 10 bases left between them. The CDR3 length is 15 residues. DNA for the CDR3: TGTGCCAGCAGCTTAGCAGGGGTCAGCACAGATACGCAGTATTTT. Protein sequence: CASSLAGVSTDTQYF.

Comments on this clone: One end of the junction is discordant with germline, which a read error may explain. V usage is TRBV6-5 and J usage is TRBJ1-4, with 8 bases matching TRBD1. The germline V gene has CDR1 MNHEY and CDR2 SVGAGI. This CDR3 region has 15 residues. CDR3 amino acids: CASTYRTGKNEKLFF. The CDR3 region has the DNA TGTGCCAGCACTTACCGGACAGGGAAGAATGAAAAACTGTTTTTT.

The chain couples TRBV5-1 to TRBJ2-7; D might be TRBD2 (5 bases). The CDR3 runs 15 residues. Trimming shortened V by 4 bases and J by 6 bases, and 20 bases separated the two germline ends. The germline gives CDR1 SGHRS, CDR2 YFSETQ. CDR3 sequence: CASSQTSGNLGEQYF. CDR3 coding DNA: TGCGCCAGCAGCCAAACCTCCGGGAACCTAGGCGAGCAGTACTTC.

Regarding this clone: A read error may account for a junction end that differs from germline. The chain employs TRBV7-8 and TRBJ2-7; D is uncertain. The V gene's germline CDR1 is SGHVS and CDR2 FQNEAQ. There are 11 residues in the CDR3. CDR3 sequence: CASSPAKERYF. The CDR3 nucleotides are TGTGCCAGCAGCCCAGCCAAGGAGCGGTACTTC.

The chain links TRBV5-6 to TRBJ2-3, with TRBD2 matching 11 bases. The CDR3 extends over 16 amino acids. From germline, CDR1 is SGHDT and CDR2 YYEEEE. V shed 4 bases and J 3 bases; nucleotides not matched to a gene: 7. The chain's CDR3 is CASSRRLAGTTDTQYF. The CDR3 DNA follows: TGTGCCAGCAGCCGACGACTAGCGGGGACTACAGATACGCAGTATTTT.

About this clone itself: Other nucleotide sequences from this sample produce the same CDR3. This chain connects TRBV7-9 to TRBJ1-5; 7 bases are a match to TRBD1. The CDR3 spans 14 residues. Germline CDR1 SEHNR, CDR2 FQNEAQ (reference sequence). Trimming took 1 base from V and 6 from J; bases not matched to a gene: 3. CDR3 amino acids: CASSLGQGGQPQHF. The DNA of the CDR3 is TGTGCCAGCAGCTTAGGACAGGGAGGTCAGCCCCAGCATTTT.